This TCR beta chain was retrieved from a study of post-analysis software for immune sequencing data. Study summary: The disease courses covered relapsing-remitting, secondary progressive and progressive-relapsing multiple sclerosis.

This clonotype was seen a few times. The antigen remains undetermined. Compared with germline, one end of the junction differs, possibly owing to a read error. The CDR3 has 13 residues. CDR1 and CDR2 (germline): LGHDT, YNNKEL (reference sequence). The study's findings and limits: The study found TRBV5-6, TRBV5-1 and TRBV20-1 among a few TRBV segments more frequent in patients than controls. The normalized Chao1 diversity of multiple sclerosis patients was significantly lower than that of controls. F measure showed strong co-clustering of same-batch samples.

Sequencing libraries made from TCR beta cDNA carried unique molecular identifiers. With roughly 0.85 to 11 million T cells as the source, 450,000 to 600,000 cDNA molecules resulted. Each CDR3 protein is one row after TCRdb ran MiXCR on the PCR reads. Here the sample spans 820,000 or so distinct CDR3 sequences, approximately 53% being singletons. The origin of this receptor is a girl under 18 with multiple sclerosis. The rearrangement joins TRBV3-1 to TRBJ1-2, with D hard to call. The sequenced material came from blood. CDR3 nucleotide sequence: TGTGCCTGCAGCCAAGATAGGCGGGGTGGCTACACCTTC. It is translated as CACSQDRRGGYTF.